This T cell receptor beta chain is from a study of T cell changes during pregnancy in multiple sclerosis. Germline V gene sequence: CDR1 SQVTM, CDR2 ANQGSEA. Deletions cut 0 bases from V and 5 bases from J, with 10 bases between. The CDR3 contains 13 residues. Assay: immunoSEQ multiplex PCR; the TCRdb copy retains only in-frame clones and omits some. Of 45,000 to 55,000 clones in the sample, 88% were seen once. The receptor comes from a female donor with multiple sclerosis, enrolled in a pregnancy study. The chain links TRBV29-1 to TRBJ1-1; unclear D gene. The material sequenced was CD4+ T cells from peripheral blood mononuclear cells, taken in the second trimester of pregnancy. CDR3 protein: CSVEEGERTEAFF. Written as DNA, the CDR3 is TGCAGCGTTGAAGAGGGCGAGAGAACTGAAGCTTTCTTT. The full variable domain, its missing parts supplied by reference TRBV29-1 and TRBJ1-1, is SAVISQKPSRDICQRGTSLTIQCQVDSQVTMMFWYRQQPGQSLTLIATANQGSEATYESGFVIDKFPISRPNLTFSTLTVSNMSPEDSSIYLCSVEEGERTEAFFGQGTRLTVV.